This is a list of T cell receptor beta chains from one sample in a study of cytomegalovirus exposure and HLA in healthy donors. Produced via immunoSEQ multiplex PCR; TCRdb's table is partial and in-frame only. The table has tens of thousands of clones, 72% seen once; the top ten hold about 22%. Sequenced: PBMCs. These TCRs come from a woman aged 45 to 65 in good health and CMV-seropositive. CDR3s include the opening cysteine and the closing phenylalanine or tryptophan. Fields, in order: CDR3 length, D gene, V gene, J gene, clone size, CDR3 protein, CDR3 DNA. A D gene is named only where the DNA matches it firmly. Clone size appears in some rows only: once, few, many, or a class for an expanded clone.

16	.	TRBV19	TRBJ2-7	.	CASSMLAAGYAYEQYF	TGTGCCAGTAGTATGCTTGCGGCTGGGTACGCCTACGAGCAGTACTTC
14	TRBD2	TRBV25-1	TRBJ2-7	few	CASRGSGGFYEQYF	TGTGCCAGCAGAGGGAGCGGGGGGTTCTACGAGCAGTACTTC
15	TRBD1	TRBV5-6	TRBJ1-1	.	CASSFGTGLNTEAFF	TGTGCCAGCAGCTTTGGGACAGGGCTTAACACTGAAGCTTTCTTT
14	TRBD2	TRBV6-5	TRBJ2-5	.	CASSRGVGQETQYF	TGTGCCAGCAGTCGGGGGGTCGGGCAAGAGACCCAGTACTTC
13	TRBD1	TRBV7-9	TRBJ2-7	.	CASIGAGGYEQYF	TGTGCCAGCATCGGGGCAGGGGGCTACGAGCAGTACTTC
11	.	TRBV25-1	TRBJ1-6	.	CASSRNSPLHF	TGTGCCAGCAGTCGGAATTCACCCCTCCACTTT
14	.	TRBV7-9	TRBJ1-4	.	CASSQNSVNEKLFF	TGTGCCAGCAGCCAGAACAGTGTTAATGAAAAACTGTTTTTT
17	TRBD2	TRBV18	TRBJ2-1	few	CASSPSLTSGVPNEQFF	TGTGCCAGCTCACCATCTCTGACTAGCGGAGTTCCCAATGAGCAGTTCTTC
17	TRBD2	TRBV4-2	TRBJ2-1	.	CASSQVGLAGGSGEQFF	TGTGCCAGCAGCCAAGTGGGACTAGCGGGGGGCTCGGGTGAGCAGTTCTTC
14	.	TRBV5-6	TRBJ2-7	.	CASSLGGAQDEQYF	TGTGCCAGCAGCTTGGGTGGGGCCCAGGATGAGCAGTACTTC
15	.	TRBV9	TRBJ2-5	.	CASSPRAGVQETQYF	TGTGCCAGCAGCCCCAGGGCAGGGGTACAAGAGACCCAGTACTTC
14	TRBD1	TRBV7-2	TRBJ2-1	.	CASSSDRRFNEQFF	TGTGCCAGCAGCTCGGACAGGAGATTCAATGAGCAGTTCTTC
14	.	TRBV6-5	TRBJ1-1	.	CASSYFSHNTEAFF	TGTGCCAGCAGTTACTTCTCACACAACACTGAAGCTTTCTTT
11	.	TRBV28	TRBJ2-7	few	CASSLRREQYF	TGTGCCAGCAGTTTACGGAGGGAGCAGTACTTC
14	TRBD1	TRBV7-2	TRBJ1-2	.	CASSWGQGPYGYTF	TGTGCCAGCAGCTGGGGACAGGGGCCTTATGGCTACACCTTC
11	TRBD1	TRBV18	TRBJ1-1	few	CASSPGQEAFF	TGTGCCAGCTCACCGGGACAGGAAGCTTTCTTT
14	TRBD1	TRBV2	TRBJ1-1	.	CASSTGTGNTEAFF	TGTGCCAGCAGTACCGGGACAGGGAACACTGAAGCTTTCTTT
16	.	TRBV29-1	TRBJ2-6	few	CSATGQGGSGANVLTF	TGCAGCGCTACCGGACAGGGAGGGTCTGGGGCCAACGTCCTGACTTTC
13	.	TRBV6-1	TRBJ1-3	few	CASRWQGGNTIYF	TGTGCCAGCAGGTGGCAGGGAGGAAACACCATATATTTT
16	.	TRBV15	TRBJ1-4	.	CATSRDPVATNEKLFF	TGTGCCACCAGCAGAGATCCCGTTGCAACTAATGAAAAACTGTTTTTT
14	TRBD1	TRBV28	TRBJ1-2	once	CASSPGTVAYGYTF	TGTGCCAGCAGTCCCGGGACAGTTGCCTATGGCTACACCTTC
19	.	TRBV1	TRBJ2-3	.	CTSSPFWAGGLSGGDTQYF	TGCACCAGCAGCCCGTTTTGGGCGGGAGGACTGTCAGGGGGAGATACGCAGTATTTT
15	TRBD2	TRBV19	TRBJ2-5	.	CASTISGGASETQYF	TGTGCCAGTACAATCTCGGGGGGGGCTTCAGAGACCCAGTACTTC
16	TRBD2	TRBV7-2	TRBJ2-3	.	CASSQGLAGPRDTQYF	TGTGCCAGCAGCCAAGGATTAGCGGGGCCCCGGGATACGCAGTATTTT
13	.	TRBV13	TRBJ1-5	.	CATDEGSNQPQHF	TGTGCCACCGATGAGGGAAGCAATCAGCCCCAGCATTTT
14	.	TRBV7-3	TRBJ2-7	.	CASSPGPGTYEQYF	TGTGCCAGCAGTCCAGGGCCTGGCACCTACGAGCAGTACTTC
14	TRBD2	TRBV28	TRBJ2-7	.	CASRVAGFSYEQYF	TGTGCCAGCAGGGTAGCGGGTTTCTCCTACGAGCAGTACTTC
14	.	TRBV7-9	TRBJ2-3	.	CASSQGGNTDTQYF	TGTGCCAGCAGCCAGGGGGGAAACACAGATACGCAGTATTTT
15	TRBD2	TRBV19	TRBJ2-1	.	CASSSGGVAYNEQFF	TGTGCCAGTAGTAGCGGGGGGGTGGCCTACAATGAGCAGTTCTTC
17	.	TRBV7-2	TRBJ1-6	.	CASSLGFGGFLGSPLHF	TGTGCCAGCAGCTTAGGGTTCGGCGGGTTTCTCGGTTCACCCCTCCACTTT
16	TRBD2	TRBV4-3	TRBJ2-1	.	CASSQPLAGVDNEQFF	TGCGCCAGCAGCCAGCCACTAGCGGGGGTTGACAATGAGCAGTTCTTC
15	.	TRBV7-2	TRBJ2-7	.	CASIKGGGLGYEQYF	TGTGCCAGCATCAAAGGCGGGGGCCTGGGCTACGAGCAGTACTTC
14	.	TRBV5-6	TRBJ2-3	.	CASSLGGLSDTQYF	TGTGCCAGCAGCCTGGGGGGCCTCTCAGATACGCAGTATTTT
16	TRBD1	TRBV6-6	TRBJ2-2	.	CASRSGTGLTTGELFF	TGTGCCAGCAGGTCCGGGACAGGGTTGACCACCGGGGAGCTGTTTTTT
13	TRBD2	TRBV7-2	TRBJ2-1	.	CASSFSTSGAQFF	TGTGCCAGCAGCTTCAGTACTAGCGGGGCGCAGTTCTTC
11	.	TRBV19	TRBJ1-3	.	CASSKSYTIYF	TGTGCCAGTAGCAAGAGCTACACCATATATTTT
15	TRBD1	TRBV5-5	TRBJ2-7	few	CASNYRGVSSYEQYF	TGTGCCAGCAACTACAGGGGTGTGAGCTCCTACGAGCAGTACTTC
16	TRBD2	TRBV6-4	TRBJ2-1	few	CASSDSSGGSTSEQFF	TGTGCCAGCAGTGACTCGAGCGGGGGCTCAACGAGTGAGCAGTTCTTC
13	.	TRBV28	TRBJ2-5	.	CASSLSGIETQYF	TGTGCCAGCAGTTTATCAGGGATTGAGACCCAGTACTTC
16	.	TRBV18	TRBJ1-1	.	CASSPQGVGTGTEAFF	TGTGCCAGCTCACCACAGGGGGTGGGGACCGGCACTGAAGCTTTCTTT
15	TRBD2	TRBV7-2	TRBJ2-3	.	CASRLLAGRTDTQYF	TGTGCCAGCAGGTTACTAGCGGGGCGCACAGATACGCAGTATTTT
15	.	TRBV28	TRBJ1-2	.	CASSPGGTAGYGYTF	TGTGCCAGCAGTCCTGGGGGGACGGCGGGCTATGGCTACACCTTC